Listed here is a single T cell receptor beta chain. RNA amounts of roughly 0.45 to 1 ug underwent reverse transcription with random hexamers. TCRdb redid the calling of the immunoSEQ multiplex PCR reads with MiXCR, one entry per CDR3 protein. The data show hundreds of thousands of distinct CDR3 sequences, with 65% to 90% seen just once and around 0.2% held by the top ten. This record comes from a study of CD8 T cells in Susac syndrome. The sequence derives from a human donor with multiple sclerosis. The source material was CD8+ T cells from PBMCs.

The CDR3 nucleotides read TGTGCCAGCAGTTCTTTGGGCCTCTCGTCGAGGGGCTACGAGCAGTACTTC. Translated: CASSSLGLSSRGYEQYF. The chain is built from TRBV27 and TRBJ2-7; D may match TRBD1 or TRBD2 (5 bases each). V lost 4 bases, J lost 3 bases, and 22 bases lay in between. Germline CDR1 reads MNHEY; CDR2 reads SMNVEV (reference sequence). This CDR3 has 17 residues.